The 14 T cell receptor beta chains below were found in one sample sequenced in a study of esophageal squamous cell carcinoma under preoperative chemotherapy. TCRdb re-called the PCR reads with MiXCR, one entry per CDR3 protein. The data hold around 12,000 distinct CDR3 sequences, with around 50% observed a single time. Time point here: before preoperative PTX-NDP chemotherapy. Sampling took place from a patient given preoperative chemotherapy. The receptors stem from a human donor with esophageal squamous cell carcinoma. The donor label of this sample is uncertain.

This clonotype showed up many times. The CDR3 DNA reads as TGTGCCAGCTTTCCCCCCGGGACTCATAAGAGAGGGAGAGAGACCCAGTACTTC. This translates into CASFPPGTHKRGRETQYF. The V call is TRBV6-1, the J call TRBJ2-5, with a possible D match to TRBD2 (6 bases). This CDR3 is 18 amino acids long. CDR1 and CDR2 from the germline V gene are MNHNS and SASEGT. V lost 8 bases, J lost 4 bases, and 29 bases lay in between.

The rearrangement uses TRBV3-1 and TRBJ2-2; D is perhaps TRBD2 (5 bases). V gave up 2 bases and J gave up 2 bases, with 6 bases separating them. CDR1 is LGHDT, CDR2 YNNKEL, per germline (reference sequence). The length of the CDR3 is 14 residues. Written as DNA, the CDR3 is TGTGCCAGCAGCCAACGGGGAAACACCGGGGAGCTGTTTTTT. Amino acids: CASSQRGNTGELFF.

To note about this clonotype: The junction departs from the called germline gene at one end, perhaps through a read error. The chain uses TRBV28 and TRBJ2-3; the D gene could be TRBD1 or TRBD2 (6 bases each). The germline CDR1 and CDR2 sequences are MDHEN and SYDVKM. This CDR3 contains 14 residues. Here the CDR3 reads CASSGGGDQETQYF. The DNA of the CDR3 is TGTGCGAGCAGTGGGGGCGGGGACCAAGAGACGCAGTATTTT.

The sample holds a few counts of this clonotype. The chain links TRBV6-4 to TRBJ2-1; possibly TRBD2 for D (6 bases). V lost 3 bases and J 0 bases, leaving 9 bases between the germline ends. CDR1 and CDR2 from the germline V gene are MRHNA and SNTAGT. The CDR3 covers 15 residues. The CDR3 loop reads CASSERDNSYNEQFF. The CDR3 coding sequence is TGTGCCAGCAGTGAGCGGGATAACTCCTACAATGAGCAGTTCTTC.

The chain's CDR3 is CASSPDRGLYNEQFF. The CDR3 coding sequence is TGTGCCAGCAGCCCAGACAGGGGGCTGTACAATGAGCAGTTCTTC. This chain joins TRBV9 and TRBJ2-1; 10 nucleotides agree with TRBD1. CDR3 length: 15 residues. Germline assignment: CDR1 SGDLS and CDR2 YYNGEE. V lost 4 bases and J lost 4; bases outside the gene matches: 5.

Points on this clonotype: One junction end disagrees with the germline gene, perhaps due to a read error. The chain employs TRBV6-8 and TRBJ2-1; no clear D. The germline gives CDR1 MNHGY, CDR2 SAAAGT. This CDR3 comprises 12 residues. CDR3 protein: CAGFREQETQYF. CDR3 bases: TGTGCCGGGTTCAGAGAGCAAGAGACGCAGTATTTC.

On this clonotype: At one end the junction does not follow the germline gene, possibly because of a read error. This chain joins TRBV6-1 and TRBJ2-1; D is possibly TRBD2 (7 bases). This CDR3 has 10 amino acids. Per germline, CDR1 MNHNS and CDR2 SASEGT. The CDR3 nucleotides are TGTGCCAGGGAGGGAGGGGGGCTGTTTTTC. Protein sequence: CAREGGGLFF.

This clonotype came up a few times. The V call is TRBV6-1, the J call TRBJ1-2, with D unresolved. Trimming stripped 6 bases from V and 4 bases from J, with 9 bases between. This CDR3 comprises 12 residues. CDR1 MNHNS and CDR2 SASEGT come from the germline V gene. Written as DNA, the CDR3 is TGTGCCAGCAGCCAAGAGGGCTATGGCTACACCTTC. This translates into CASSQEGYGYTF.

At least ten counts were recorded for this clonotype. This chain uses TRBV10-1 with TRBJ2-7, with 12 positions matching TRBD2. Germline V gene sequence: CDR1 WNHNN, CDR2 SYGVQD (reference sequence). This CDR3 region has 15 residues. The V and J ends lost 10 bases and 2 bases, in that order; junction bases with no gene match: 9. CDR3: CATRLAGVVAYEQYF. The CDR3, as DNA: TGCGCCACCCGACTAGCGGGGGTGGTGGCCTACGAGCAGTACTTC.

The chain recombines TRBV6-1 with TRBJ2-2; no clear D. Germline lookup yields CDR1 MNHNS and CDR2 SASEGT. This CDR3 has 12 amino acids. In nucleotides, the CDR3 is TGTGAGAGCAGTGCGACCAGCGGGGAGCTGTTTTTT. This gives the protein CESSATSGELFF.

About this clonotype itself: A read error may account for a junction end that differs from germline. The chain carries TRBV6-1 and TRBJ2-3; no definite D call. Germline CDR1 MNHNS, CDR2 SASEGT. The length of the CDR3 is 15 residues. This CDR3 is CASSEELERTDTQYF. In DNA form, the CDR3 reads TGTGCCAGCAGTGAGGAACTGGAACGCACAGATACGCAGTATTTC.

This clonotype is termed medium-sized. The V call is TRBV7-6, the J call TRBJ2-1; D gene ambiguous. Near its end, the DNA agrees better with TRBJ2-7, so the J call may be wrong. Per the germline V gene, CDR1 is SGHVS and CDR2 is FNYEAQ. CDR3 length: 14 amino acids. CDR3 DNA: TGTGCCAGCAGCTTAGCACGGATTGGCGGCGAGCAGTACTTC. Encoded protein: CASSLARIGGEQYF.

A remark on this clonotype: Mismatch with germline at one junction end may stem from a read error. J is TRBJ2-2 and V is TRBV6-1; 7 bases fit TRBD1. The CDR3 totals 14 residues. Germline-derived CDR1 and CDR2 are MNHNS and SASEGT. The CDR3 nucleotides are TGTGCCAGCAGTGAGGCATGGAGCACAGGGGCGCTGTATTTT. It encodes CASSEAWSTGALYF.

V is TRBV6-1 and J is TRBJ2-3, with TRBD2 identical over 8 bases. The assigned J gene may be wrong: the sequence end matches TRBJ2-7 better. Germline-derived CDR1 and CDR2 are MNHNS and SASEGT. There are 14 residues in the CDR3. CDR3 DNA sequence: TGTGCCAGCAAACTAGCGGAGAGCAAAGAGACGCAGTACTTC. Translation: CASKLAESKETQYF.